Shown below are 3 T cell receptor beta chains from a single sample sequenced in a study of cytomegalovirus exposure and HLA in healthy donors. Primers for the PCR totalled 60 Vbeta and 13 Jbeta. Clones were read by immunoSEQ multiplex PCR, and TCRdb kept only the in-frame ones, dropping some. The table for this sample gives about 42,000 clones. Sequencing was performed on PBMCs. These receptors were collected from a man younger than 40 in good health and CMV-seronegative.

The chain recombines TRBV29-1 with TRBJ2-5; 7 positions agree with TRBD1. Germline assignment: CDR1 SQVTM and CDR2 ANQGSEA. J lost 5 bases, V lost 7 bases, and 7 bases had no gene match. There are 12 residues in the CDR3. The CDR3 coding sequence is TGCAGCGGGGGACAGAGGTCGGAGACCCAGTACTTC. Translated: CSGGQRSETQYF.

This chain connects TRBV4-3 to TRBJ2-2; D is uncertain. The V gene's germline CDR1 is LGHNA and CDR2 YSLEER. The CDR3 has 16 amino acids. V was clipped by 0 bases and J by 1 base, with 9 bases between them. Here the CDR3 DNA reads TGCGCCAGCAGCCAAGAGGGTCTAGTGAACACCGGGGAGCTGTTTTTT. It is translated as CASSQEGLVNTGELFF.

V is TRBV4-3 and J is TRBJ1-5; 7 bases are a match to TRBD1. The ends lost 0 bases at V and 4 bases at J; junction bases unmatched: 6. The germline gives CDR1 LGHNA, CDR2 YSLEER. CDR3 length equals 16 residues. The CDR3 reads CASSQDFTGENQPQHF. Written as DNA, the CDR3 is TGCGCCAGCAGCCAAGATTTCACAGGGGAAAATCAGCCCCAGCATTTT.